This TCR beta chain came from a study of CD4 T cells in relation to SARS-CoV-2 and coronaviruses. About the study: After roughly 11 days of antigen culture, PBMC TCR beta CDR3s were sequenced. Convalescent donors were aged roughly 21 to 72, with median around 40 years. General study points: Approximately 65% of donors had memory CD4+ clonotypes crossrecognizing SARS-CoV-2 and common cold coronavirus spike. Compared with monoreactive clones, crossreactive clones showed significantly weaker SARS-CoV-2 expansion.

This CDR3 contains 14 residues. Germline CDR1 SGDLS, CDR2 YYNGEE. Trimming cost V 0 bases and J 2 bases, with 6 bases left between them. About this clone: The antigen remains undetermined.

TCRdb keeps only in-frame clones here, not all; method: immunoSEQ multiplex PCR. The profile shows about 41,000 clones, about four fifths of them singletons. This chain connects TRBV9 to TRBJ1-5, with D hard to call. The origin of this receptor is an adult with COVID-19. The sample comprised naive CD4+ T cells from PBMCs, cultured in vitro. Subset here: naive CD4+ T cells isolated by negative enrichment. The CDR3 DNA reads as TGTGCCAGCAGCGTAGGCAACCGCAATCAGCCCCAGCATTTT. Amino acids: CASSVGNRNQPQHF.